The text below deals with one TCR beta chain. No cognate antigen has been identified for it. No clone much larger than this one lies a single base away; base qualities are absent. The sample belongs to a study of blood T cell repertoires in COVID-19 (dated by TCRdb to about 2020). Broadly, across the study: Collaborator samples came from the United States, Italy and Spain and covered acute and convalescent phases of COVID-19. The prospective study material was composed of cDNA or gDNA derived from T cells, B-cell-depleted T cells, or PBMCs. Deeply sampled blood TCRbeta repertoires from subjects exposed to, actively infected with, or recovered from COVID-19 were included in the dataset. The repertoires were released in a freely available public database meant as a resource for research on the immune response to SARS-CoV-2. The samples were drawn from the first 160 participants of the ongoing ImmuneRACE study and from 950 to 1,500 subjects provided by 6 global collaborators. A de-identified subject ID, COVID-19 status, age in years and sex were almost always included in the sample metadata. Where available, HLA class I and class II types were obtained from metadata supplied by the sample provider rather than from assay-based typing. General study outcomes and caveats: Clinical and demographic metadata were provided uncurated, with the amount varying by source and participant.

The V and J ends are trimmed by 3 bases and 3 bases, leaving 13 bases between them. The CDR3, cysteine through phenylalanine, is 14 amino acids long. The sequence is cut down to CDR3 DNA, 42 bases in frame from base 1. The germline V gene sets CDR1 to SGHRS and CDR2 to YFSETQ. The immunoSEQ Assay, a bias-controlled multiplex PCR, was used to amplify TCRbeta CDR3 regions from genomic DNA. Turning to the authors' computational methods: The number of nucleated cells in each sample was estimated by amplification of reference gene primers within the assay. To quantify the absolute abundance of each unique TCRbeta CDR3 rearrangement, sequence reads were collapsed and filtered. For each sample, productive Simpson clonality was calculated as the square root of Simpson's diversity index across productive rearrangements. What TCRdb holds here is the immuneACCESS table cut down to in-frame rearrangements. Part of the clones is not present; checked against another copy, under half of the missing clones reflect an unresolved V gene, and the others are unexplained. The DNA gave D and trimming, while V, J and clone size come from that table. The sample table shows 80,000 to 100,000 clones, and under 80% are seen once. The biggest ten clones account for 3.9% of the sample.

In Seattle, one collaborating source enrolled patients while the infection was active and tracked those patients longitudinally over the course of disease. Collaborating institutions collected whole blood in K2EDTA tubes following their own protocols. For TCRbeta analysis, collaborators shipped samples as frozen whole blood, isolated PBMCs, or DNA extracted from either of those sample types. The sequence is built from TRBV5-1 and TRBJ2-7, and possibly TRBD1, on 6 matching bases. The receptor comes from a man between 70 and 80 years old with COVID-19, enrolled during active disease. Specimen: peripheral blood. The base sequence is TGCGCCAGCAGCTCCGCCAGGGGCGGCTACGAGCAGTACTTC. The encoded protein is CASSSARGGYEQYF.